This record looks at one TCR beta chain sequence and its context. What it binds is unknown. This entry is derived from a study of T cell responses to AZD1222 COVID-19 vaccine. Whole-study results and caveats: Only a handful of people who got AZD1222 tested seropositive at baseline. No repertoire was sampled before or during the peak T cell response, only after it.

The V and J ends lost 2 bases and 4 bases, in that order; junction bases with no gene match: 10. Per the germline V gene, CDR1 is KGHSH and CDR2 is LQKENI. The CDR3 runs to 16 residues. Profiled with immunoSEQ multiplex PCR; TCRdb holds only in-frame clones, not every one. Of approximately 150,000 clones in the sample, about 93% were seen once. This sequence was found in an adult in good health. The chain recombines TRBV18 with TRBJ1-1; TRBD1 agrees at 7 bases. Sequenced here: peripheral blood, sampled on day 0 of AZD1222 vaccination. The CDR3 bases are TGTGCCAGCTCACCAAACCCCCTCCCAGGGGGCACTGAAGCTTTCTTT. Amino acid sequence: CASSPNPLPGGTEAFF.